Listed below are T cell receptor beta chains from one sample, sequenced in a study of blood T cell repertoires in COVID-19. Measured with immunoSEQ multiplex PCR; TCRdb has only the in-frame clones, and not every one. The table includes about 200,000 clones, around four fifths detected once. Sequencing input: PBMCs or T cells enriched from blood (not recorded which). All receptors derive from a man aged 40-55 years who had recovered from COVID-19. Each CDR3 is given with its conserved first and last residue. A D gene is named only where the DNA matches it firmly. The listing skips clone size in some rows; elsewhere it reads once, few, many or a size class.

clone size,D gene,J gene,V gene,CDR3 DNA,CDR3 protein
NA,NA,TRBJ2-5,TRBV21-1,TGTGCCAGCAGCAAAGGGACTAGCGGGAGGGAAGAGACCCAGTACTTC,CASSKGTSGREETQYF
NA,TRBD2,TRBJ2-5,TRBV9,TGTGCCAGCAGCGTCGCGGGGGGGCAAGAGACCCAGTACTTC,CASSVAGGQETQYF
once,NA,TRBJ2-5,TRBV28,TGTGCCAGCAGTTTTTCAACGCCCTATCGGCAAGAGACCCAGTACTTC,CASSFSTPYRQETQYF
NA,NA,TRBJ1-2,TRBV28,TGTGCCAGCAGTTTGGGCCTTCATGGCTACACCTTC,CASSLGLHGYTF
NA,NA,TRBJ1-5,TRBV6-5,TGTGCCAGCAGGCAGCGGAGCAATCAGCCCCAGCATTTT,CASRQRSNQPQHF
once,TRBD1,TRBJ2-1,TRBV5-1,TGCGCCAGCAGCAACAGGGGGGACTCCTACAATGAGCAGTTCTTC,CASSNRGDSYNEQFF
NA,TRBD2,TRBJ2-2,TRBV29-1,TGCAGCGTTGTTCTTGGGAGCGGGAGTACCGGGGAGCTGTTTTTT,CSVVLGSGSTGELFF
NA,TRBD2,TRBJ2-1,TRBV9,TGTGCCAGCAGCCCTGGACTAGGCCCTTTCTATGAGCAGTTCTTC,CASSPGLGPFYEQFF
NA,TRBD1,TRBJ2-1,TRBV7-9,TGTGCCAGCAGCTCGATGAGGGACAGTTCCGCTTTCCCTGAGCAGTTCTTC,CASSSMRDSSAFPEQFF
NA,NA,TRBJ1-2,TRBV10-3,TGTGCCATCAGGATGACAGTCCTTGACTATGGCTACACCTTC,CAIRMTVLDYGYTF
NA,NA,TRBJ2-3,TRBV7-3,TGTGCCAGCAGCAGAGGACTGACTGATACGCAGTATTTT,CASSRGLTDTQYF
NA,TRBD1,TRBJ1-2,TRBV27,TGTGCCAGCAGAAAAACCGGGGGACAGGGTGGGAGCGGCTACACCTTC,CASRKTGGQGGSGYTF
NA,TRBD2,TRBJ2-3,TRBV9,TGTGCCAGCAGCCCCTCCGGGAGGGCAACAGATACGCAGTATTTT,CASSPSGRATDTQYF
NA,TRBD1,TRBJ1-3,TRBV20-1,TGCAGTGCTAGTGTAGGGACAGACCCAAACACCATATATTTT,CSASVGTDPNTIYF
NA,TRBD2,TRBJ2-1,TRBV5-1,TGCGCCAGCAGCTTTAGCGGGATTACCTACAATGAGCAGTTCTTC,CASSFSGITYNEQFF
NA,NA,TRBJ1-1,TRBV5-5,TGTGCCAGCAGCGCCGCAGTAATCAACACTGAAGCTTTCTTT,CASSAAVINTEAFF
NA,NA,TRBJ1-5,TRBV4-2,TGTGCCAGCAGCCAAGAGATAGGGGGCAATCAGCCCCAGCATTTT,CASSQEIGGNQPQHF
once,TRBD2,TRBJ2-7,TRBV7-9,TGTGCCAGCAGCCATGGGGGGGATCTCGGCGAGCAGTACTTC,CASSHGGDLGEQYF
NA,TRBD1,TRBJ1-2,TRBV19,TGTGCCAGTAGTCCCCGGGACAGAAGTGGCTACACCTTC,CASSPRDRSGYTF
NA,NA,TRBJ2-7,TRBV7-8,TGTGCCAGCAGCTTAGCGGACTTTTCCCTCTACGAGCAGTACTTC,CASSLADFSLYEQYF
NA,NA,TRBJ2-7,TRBV3-1/TRBV3-2,TGTGCCAGCACCTCTACCCCCGACTCCTACGAGCAGTACTTC,CASTSTPDSYEQYF
NA,NA,TRBJ1-2,TRBV30,TGTGCCTGGACGGGTCCGGGGATAACGGGCTACACCTTC,CAWTGPGITGYTF
NA,TRBD2,TRBJ2-7,TRBV19,TGTGCCAGTAGCAACCCGGGGGGGCTCTACGAGCAGTACTTC,CASSNPGGLYEQYF
NA,NA,TRBJ2-3,TRBV4-2,TGTGCCAGCGGTCTAGCTAAGGGAGATGCTAGCACAGATACGCAGTATTTT,CASGLAKGDASTDTQYF
NA,TRBD1,TRBJ1-1,TRBV18,TGTGCCAGCTCACCGGCACAGGGGAAGTCTGAAGCTTTCTTT,CASSPAQGKSEAFF
NA,NA,TRBJ2-2,TRBV7-9,TGTGCCAGCAGCCCAAGGGGCTACGCGAACACCGGGGAGCTGTTTTTT,CASSPRGYANTGELFF
NA,NA,TRBJ1-4,TRBV5-8,TGTGCCAGCAGCTCCGGGCGGCAGGGGACATTTGCAACTAATGAAAAACTGTTTTTT,CASSSGRQGTFATNEKLFF
NA,TRBD1,TRBJ1-4,TRBV28,TGTGCCAGCAGGGAACAGGGGGTGGGTGAAAAACTGTTTTTT,CASREQGVGEKLFF
few,TRBD2,TRBJ2-7,TRBV28,TGTGCCAGCAGTTTGTGGGTTCTAGCGGGAGGGCCCGGCGAGCAGTACTTC,CASSLWVLAGGPGEQYF
NA,TRBD2,TRBJ2-7,TRBV13,TGTGCCAGCAGCTTTTTGGCGGGAGGGCGCGAGCAGTACTTC,CASSFLAGGREQYF
NA,TRBD1,TRBJ1-2,TRBV9,TGTGCCAGCAGCCTGACAGGGGCCAACTATGGCTACACCTTC,CASSLTGANYGYTF
NA,NA,TRBJ1-4,TRBV27,TGTGCCAGCAGTCCCCTTGGAGGGTTTGGGGAAAAACTGTTTTTT,CASSPLGGFGEKLFF
NA,NA,TRBJ1-5,TRBV2,TGTGCCAGCAGGTGGCGGTCAGACAATCAGCCCCAGCATTTT,CASRWRSDNQPQHF